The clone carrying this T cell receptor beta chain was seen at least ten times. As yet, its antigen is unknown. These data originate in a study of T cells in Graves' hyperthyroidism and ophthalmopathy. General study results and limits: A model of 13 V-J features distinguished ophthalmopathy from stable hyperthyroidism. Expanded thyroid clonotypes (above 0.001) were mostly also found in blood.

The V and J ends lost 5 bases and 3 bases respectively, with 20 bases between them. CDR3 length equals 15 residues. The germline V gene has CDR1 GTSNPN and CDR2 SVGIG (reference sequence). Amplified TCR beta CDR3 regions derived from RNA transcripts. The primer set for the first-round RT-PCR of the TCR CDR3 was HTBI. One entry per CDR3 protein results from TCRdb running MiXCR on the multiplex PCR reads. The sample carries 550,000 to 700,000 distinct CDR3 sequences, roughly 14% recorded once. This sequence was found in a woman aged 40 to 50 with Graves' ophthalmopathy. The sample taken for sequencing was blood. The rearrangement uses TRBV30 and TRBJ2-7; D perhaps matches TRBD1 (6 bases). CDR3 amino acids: CAWESNDRPSYEQYF. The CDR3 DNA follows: TGTGCCTGGGAAAGCAATGACAGGCCAAGCTACGAGCAGTACTTC.